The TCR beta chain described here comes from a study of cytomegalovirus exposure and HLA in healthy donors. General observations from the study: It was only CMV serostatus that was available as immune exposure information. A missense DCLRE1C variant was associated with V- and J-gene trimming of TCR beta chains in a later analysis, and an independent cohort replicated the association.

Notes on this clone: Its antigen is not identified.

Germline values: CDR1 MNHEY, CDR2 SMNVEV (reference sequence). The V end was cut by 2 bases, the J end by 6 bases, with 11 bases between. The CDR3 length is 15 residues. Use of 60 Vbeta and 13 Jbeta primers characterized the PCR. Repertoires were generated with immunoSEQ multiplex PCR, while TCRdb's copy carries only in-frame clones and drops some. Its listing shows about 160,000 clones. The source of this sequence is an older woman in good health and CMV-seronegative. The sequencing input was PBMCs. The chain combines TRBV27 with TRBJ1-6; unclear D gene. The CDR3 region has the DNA TGTGCCAGCAGTTTAAAAGACTCTGCTAATTCACCCCTCCACTTT. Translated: CASSLKDSANSPLHF.